What follows are 20 T cell receptor beta chains derived from one specimen sequenced in a study of shared clonotypes between healthy human individuals. Assay used: immunoSEQ multiplex PCR; TCRdb lists only in-frame clones, some missing. The table lists a few hundred thousand clones, roughly 79% of them singletons. Sequencing was carried out using PBMCs. Receptors were obtained from a woman in her forties in good health. Some clones in this sample may be carry-over from other donors' samples.

This rearrangement joins TRBV6-1 to TRBJ2-2; either TRBD1 or TRBD2 may fit D (5 bases each). This CDR3 spans 15 amino acids. The germline CDR1 and CDR2 sequences are MNHNS and SASEGT. The V gene lost 6 bases and the J gene lost 5 bases, with 16 bases spanning the gap. This CDR3 reads CASSEGTWPTGELFF. CDR3 in DNA: TGTGCCAGCAGCGAGGGGACCTGGCCTACCGGGGAGCTGTTTTTT.

The chain couples TRBV19 to TRBJ2-3, with 7 bases fitting TRBD2. Germline loops: CDR1 LNHDA, CDR2 SQIVND (reference sequence). The CDR3 runs 17 residues. Unmatched junction bases numbered 8, after V lost 0 bases and J lost 2 bases. The CDR3 bases are TGTGCCAGTAGTATAGATCATCGGGGACTACCCACAGATACGCAGTATTTT. Translated: CASSIDHRGLPTDTQYF.

This chain links TRBV6-5 with TRBJ1-1, with 10 bases aligning to TRBD1. This CDR3 comprises 12 residues. After removal of 6 bases from V and 9 bases from J, the junction contained 4 bases not matched to a gene. CDR1 and CDR2 (germline): MNHEY, SVGAGI. CDR3 bases: TGTGCCAGCAGGGACAGGGGGTCGAAAGCTTTCTTT. Translated: CASRDRGSKAFF.

V usage is TRBV15 and J usage is TRBJ1-2; no firm D call. Trimming left V 0 bases short and J 5 bases short, with 10 bases between. The CDR3 is made up of 14 amino acids. Per the germline V gene, CDR1 is LNHNV and CDR2 is YYDKDF (reference sequence). The CDR3: CATSREKRAYGYTF. CDR3 DNA sequence: TGTGCCACCAGCAGAGAAAAGCGGGCTTATGGCTACACCTTC. The entire variable domain, with the rest obtained from reference TRBV15 and TRBJ1-2, is as follows: DAMVIQNPRYQVTQFGKPVTLSCSQTLNHNVMYWYQQKSSQAPKLLFHYYDKDFNNEADTPDNFQSRRPNTSFCFLDIRSPGLGDTAMYLCATSREKRAYGYTFGSGTRLTVV.

J is TRBJ1-2 and V is TRBV19; a weak D match, TRBD1 (6 bases). The CDR3 length is 13 residues. Trimming took off 5 bases at V and 7 bases at J, with 14 bases between the two ends. The V gene's germline CDR1 is LNHDA and CDR2 SQIVND (reference sequence). Here the CDR3 DNA reads TGTGCCAGTAGTCCTCAGGGGTTCGGTGGCTACACCTTC. Its protein is CASSPQGFGGYTF.

The chain links TRBV6-6 to TRBJ2-1, with 16 bases that match TRBD2. This CDR3 has 15 residues. From germline, CDR1 is MNHNY and CDR2 SVGAGI (reference sequence). The J segment lost 7 bases and the V segment lost 5 bases, leaving 2 bases of the junction unmatched. CDR3 nucleotides: TGTGCCAGCAGTCAGGGACTAGCGGGAGGGAATGAGCAGTTCTTC. As protein: CASSQGLAGGNEQFF.

Here the CDR3 DNA reads TGTGCCAGCAGCCCTAGGACAGGGTTGGCAGATACGCAGTATTTT. Protein: CASSPRTGLADTQYF. J is TRBJ2-3 and V is TRBV7-6; TRBD1 matches 8 bases. This CDR3 comprises 15 residues. V dropped 5 bases and J dropped 4; count of bases not matched to a gene: 8. From germline, CDR1 is SGHVS and CDR2 FNYEAQ.

CDR3 residues: CSVGGGGELEQYF. Written as DNA, the CDR3 is TGCAGCGTTGGAGGAGGAGGGGAACTCGAGCAGTACTTC. The rearrangement uses TRBV29-1 and TRBJ2-7; maybe TRBD2 (6 bases). Deletions cut 4 bases from V and 6 bases from J, with 16 bases between. This CDR3 contains 13 residues. From germline, CDR1 is SQVTM and CDR2 ANQGSEA.

The chain has TRBV7-8 and TRBJ2-1, with 11 nucleotides matching TRBD2. V lost 0 bases, J lost 8 bases, and 18 bases stayed unmatched. The CDR3 spans 20 residues. Germline V CDR1 and CDR2: SGHVS, FQNEAQ. Here the CDR3 DNA reads TGTGCCAGCAGCTTAGCGAAACTAGCGGGAGCTTCCACACCCGAGGATGAGCAGTTCTTC. This gives the protein CASSLAKLAGASTPEDEQFF.

The chain employs TRBV30 and TRBJ1-6; D unresolved. The V and J ends lost 0 bases and 6 bases respectively, with 12 bases between them. Germline V CDR1 and CDR2: GTSNPN, SVGIG (reference sequence). This CDR3 has 15 amino acids. The CDR3 bases are TGTGCCTGGAGTGTACTCGGTGTTGGTAATTCACCCCTCCACTTT. This translates into CAWSVLGVGNSPLHF.

This clone was seen a single time. J is TRBJ2-7 and V is TRBV7-8; tentative D call: TRBD2 (5 bases). CDR1 SGHVS and CDR2 FQNEAQ come from the germline V gene. V was clipped by 0 bases and J by 0 bases, with 9 bases between them. CDR3 length: 15 amino acids. This CDR3 is CASSLAGESSYEQYF. CDR3 in DNA: TGTGCCAGCAGCTTAGCTGGGGAGTCCTCCTACGAGCAGTACTTC.

The chain couples TRBV18 to TRBJ2-2; possibly TRBD1 for D (6 bases). V was cut by 2 bases and J by 6 bases, with 13 bases left in between. The CDR3 runs to 15 residues. Germline V gives CDR1 KGHSH, CDR2 LQKENI. CDR3 sequence: CASSPRQVIPGELFF. The CDR3 DNA is TGTGCCAGCTCACCAAGACAGGTCATCCCCGGGGAGCTGTTTTTT.

The rearrangement uses TRBV28 and TRBJ1-1; 7 positions match TRBD1. The CDR3 is 18 residues long. V was pared by 8 bases and J by 5 bases, with 23 bases of the junction left unmatched. Germline V gene data show CDR1 as MDHEN and CDR2 as SYDVKM. In nucleotides, the CDR3 is TGTGCCAGCTCCAGCCCTGGGACCAAGGGGGCCATCGGGACTGAAGCTTTCTTT. It translates to CASSSPGTKGAIGTEAFF.

The chain has TRBV10-2 and TRBJ1-2, with a possible D match to TRBD1 (6 bases). This CDR3 contains 15 residues. Germline V gene lookup returns CDR1 WSHSY and CDR2 SAAADI. CDR3 in amino acids: CASLLEIAGVNGYTF. The CDR3 nucleotides are TGCGCTAGCCTACTCGAAATAGCAGGGGTAAACGGCTACACCTTC.

In this sample, this clone turned up a few times. V and J are TRBV7-3 and TRBJ2-7, with a weak D call TRBD2 (5 bases). Germline V gene data show CDR1 as SGHTA and CDR2 as FQGTGA. The CDR3 consists of 13 residues. Trimming removed 0 bases from V and 4 bases from J, with 7 bases in between. As DNA, the CDR3 is TGTGCCAGCAGCTTAACGGGAGTGTACGAGCAGTACTTC. This sequence encodes CASSLTGVYEQYF.

V gene TRBV19 combines with J gene TRBJ2-3; D remains ambiguous. Trimming took 3 bases from V and 0 from J, leaving 10 bases between them. The CDR3 is made up of 15 amino acids. CDR1 is LNHDA and CDR2 is SQIVND in the germline V gene (reference sequence). The CDR3 spells CASSMQVTSTDTQYF. CDR3 sequence (DNA): TGTGCCAGTAGTATGCAGGTTACTAGCACAGATACGCAGTATTTT.

This clone was observed a handful of times. CDR3 region: CASTERGEETQYF. In nucleotides, the CDR3 is TGCGCCAGCACCGAAAGGGGTGAAGAGACCCAGTACTTC. The chain recombines TRBV10-2 with TRBJ2-5; the D gene is possibly TRBD1 (5 bases). V was pared by 7 bases and J by 3 bases, with 12 bases between. This CDR3 contains 13 residues. CDR1 and CDR2 from the germline V gene are WSHSY and SAAADI.

This clone was observed a handful of times. The rearrangement joins TRBV7-9 to TRBJ1-1; D gene uncertain. The V end lost 5 bases, the J end lost 2 bases, and 9 bases lay between the germline ends. Germline CDR1 and CDR2: SEHNR and FQNEAQ (reference sequence). The CDR3 has 13 amino acids. In DNA, the CDR3 is TGTGCCAGCAGCCAAATTACAAACACTGAAGCTTTCTTT. Amino acids: CASSQITNTEAFF.

V and J are TRBV11-2 and TRBJ2-7, with TRBD1 matching 8 bases. Germline lookup yields CDR1 SGHAT and CDR2 FQNNGV. V lost 3 bases, J lost 1 base, and 8 bases stayed unmatched. The length of the CDR3 is 16 residues. The CDR3 is CASSFPGGLRSYEQYF. Written as DNA, the CDR3 is TGTGCCAGCAGCTTTCCAGGGGGCCTCCGGTCCTACGAGCAGTACTTC.

This clone was picked up many times. This sample includes further DNA sequences coding for the same CDR3. The V and J genes are TRBV7-9 and TRBJ2-3; perhaps TRBD2 as D (6 bases). The CDR3 is 13 amino acids. Germline CDR1 reads SEHNR; CDR2 reads FQNEAQ (reference sequence). Trimming stripped 7 bases from V and 5 bases from J, with 13 bases between. Written as DNA, the CDR3 is TGTGCCAGCACCTCTGGGGGGATAGATACGCAGTATTTT. The encoded protein is CASTSGGIDTQYF.